A few counts support the clone carrying this T cell receptor (beta chain). The table came from immunoSEQ multiplex PCR; TCRdb's copy has only in-frame clones and leaves some out. The sample records 90,000 to 100,000 clones, 75% to 85% being singletons. The time point denotes: blood 4 weeks post-SBRT, at nephrectomy. Regarding treatment: 15 Gy SBRT to primary tumor, nephrectomy 4 weeks later. Blood was sampled at baseline, 2 weeks and 4 weeks after SBRT. Germline loops: CDR1 SGHTA, CDR2 FQGNSA. The ends were cut back, 5 bases at V and 11 bases at J, with 14 bases in the middle. This CDR3 is 12 amino acids long. The data are from a study of radiation and T cells in renal cell carcinoma.

Source: blood, taken from a patient whose treatment included radiotherapy and nephrectomy. The TCR was taken from a man aged 60 to 69 with renal cell carcinoma. This chain uses TRBV7-2 with TRBJ2-3; D unresolved. The DNA of the CDR3 is TGTGCCAGCAGCGCAGTCACGTGGGGGCAGTATTTT. Translated: CASSAVTWGQYF.